Below, 32 T cell receptor beta chains from the same sample are listed, as sequenced in a study of blood T cell repertoires in COVID-19. Sequenced by immunoSEQ multiplex PCR; TCRdb stores in-frame clones only, minus some. The sample contains 170,000 or so clones, under 85% of which appear only once. Sequenced material: peripheral blood. The receptors derive from a woman aged 70-85 years with COVID-19, enrolled during active disease.

This chain uses TRBV7-2 with TRBJ2-2; TRBD2 matches 9 bases. The V gene's germline CDR1 is SGHTA and CDR2 FQGNSA. There are 17 residues in the CDR3. Trimming removed 1 base from V and 0 bases from J; junction bases left unmatched: 3. CDR3 in DNA: TGTGCCAGCAGCTTAGGCGCTAGCGGGACGAACACCGGGGAGCTGTTTTTT. It codes for CASSLGASGTNTGELFF.

The rearrangement uses TRBV5-3 and TRBJ2-7; D may be TRBD2 (6 bases). TRBV5-3 is classed as an ORF, of uncertain function. CDR3 length: 17 amino acids. Trimming stripped 0 bases from V and 4 bases from J, with 20 bases between. CDR3 protein: CARSLALMGGKEYEQYF. The CDR3 nucleotides read TGTGCCAGAAGCTTGGCTCTTATGGGCGGGAAAGAGTACGAGCAGTACTTC.

The rearrangement links TRBV5-1 to TRBJ2-4; the D is unclear. V was clipped by 1 base and J by 0 bases, with 8 bases between them. The CDR3 has 15 amino acids. CDR1 and CDR2 (germline): SGHRS, YFSETQ. CDR3 coding DNA: TGCGCCAGCAGCTTGAACTCACTAGCCAAAAACATTCAGTACTTC. Protein product: CASSLNSLAKNIQYF.

This chain connects TRBV30 to TRBJ1-5; perhaps TRBD1 as D (6 bases). This CDR3 has 13 amino acids. The germline gives CDR1 GTSNPN, CDR2 SVGIG (reference sequence). The germline V and J ends were trimmed by 3 bases and 5 bases, with 11 bases remaining between them. This CDR3 is CAWSAAGDQPQHF. Here the CDR3 DNA reads TGTGCCTGGAGCGCCGCAGGGGATCAGCCCCAGCATTTT.

The chain employs TRBV2 and TRBJ2-1; weak D call: TRBD1 (6 bases). Germline loops: CDR1 SNHLY, CDR2 FYNNEI. The CDR3 runs 16 residues. V was pared by 5 bases and J by 4 bases, with 18 bases between. The chain's CDR3 is CASSSDRQLVYNEQFF. Here the CDR3 DNA reads TGTGCCAGCAGTTCCGACAGGCAACTAGTGTACAATGAGCAGTTCTTC.

This sequence joins TRBV3-1 (or the pseudogene TRBV3-2) and TRBJ2-1, with D maybe TRBD1 (6 bases). Germline lookup yields CDR1 LGHDT and CDR2 YNNKEL (reference sequence). The CDR3 has 13 residues. V lost 4 bases and J 15 bases, leaving 19 bases between the germline ends. CDR3 sequence reads: CASSPQGPYYLFF. CDR3 DNA: TGTGCCAGCAGCCCCCAGGGGCCATATTATTTGTTCTTC.

The gene calls are TRBV20-1 and TRBJ1-2; unclear D gene. The V end was cut by 7 bases, the J end by 8 bases, with 14 bases between. From germline, CDR1 is DFQATT and CDR2 SNEGSKA (reference sequence). CDR3 length: 11 residues. CDR3 loop: CSVWGGNGYTF. CDR3 nucleotide sequence: TGCAGTGTATGGGGAGGCAACGGCTACACCTTC.

The J gene is TRBJ2-7, the V gene TRBV14; 7 nucleotides agree with TRBD1. There are 14 residues in the CDR3. CDR1 is SGHDN and CDR2 is FVKESK in the germline V gene. The junction had 5 bases not matched to a gene; V was cut back by 3 bases and J by 3 bases. CDR3 in DNA: TGTGCCAGCAGCCAGACAGGGTCCAGCTACGAGCAGTACTTC. Encoded protein: CASSQTGSSYEQYF. Together with reference TRBV14 and TRBJ2-7, the CDR3 gives the full variable domain: EAGVTQFPSHSVIEKGQTVTLRCDPISGHDNLYWYRRVMGKEIKFLLHFVKESKQDESGMPNNRFLAERTGGTYSTLKVQPAELEDSGVYFCASSQTGSSYEQYFGPGTRLTVT.

V is TRBV5-1 and J is TRBJ2-5, with 7 positions matching TRBD1. V was pared by 0 bases and J by 4 bases, with 21 bases of the junction left unmatched. The CDR3 covers 20 residues. The germline V gene has CDR1 SGHRS and CDR2 YFSETQ. The CDR3 DNA reads TGCGCCAGCAGCTTGGTTCCCCTTGCCGATACAGGGGACCAGAGAGAGACCCAGTACTTC. It codes for CASSLVPLADTGDQRETQYF.

J is TRBJ2-2 and V is TRBV5-1; 9 bases are a match to TRBD1. Germline V gives CDR1 SGHRS, CDR2 YFSETQ. The V gene end was trimmed by 4 bases and the J gene end by 0 bases; junction bases not matched to a gene: 4. The CDR3 runs to 16 residues. CDR3 nucleotides: TGCGCCAGCAGCCCGGGACAGGGAGCGAACACCGGGGAGCTGTTTTTT. Amino acid sequence: CASSPGQGANTGELFF.

The chain employs TRBV7-3 and TRBJ2-3; 7 bases are a match to TRBD1. CDR3 length: 14 residues. The V and J ends lost 6 bases and 2 bases, in that order; junction bases with no gene match: 5. Germline CDR1 is SGHTA and CDR2 is FQGTGA. The CDR3 nucleotides read TGTGCCAGCAGTCGGACAGGACCCACAGATACGCAGTATTTT. Translating gives CASSRTGPTDTQYF.

The chain is built from TRBV19 and TRBJ1-1; 9 bases fit TRBD1. The germline V gene encodes CDR1 LNHDA and CDR2 SQIVND (reference sequence). The V gene end was trimmed by 4 bases and the J gene end by 10 bases; junction bases not matched to a gene: 19. This CDR3 region has 17 residues. The CDR3 reads CASSRGATGGLVFGAFF. The CDR3 nucleotides are TGTGCCAGTAGTAGGGGGGCCACAGGGGGCCTCGTGTTCGGAGCTTTCTTT.

This clone was counted a single time. The chain uses TRBV5-1 and TRBJ2-6; D unclear. CDR1 and CDR2 (germline): SGHRS, YFSETQ. The V end lost 4 bases, the J end lost 3 bases, and 14 bases lay between the germline ends. This CDR3 has 16 residues. The CDR3: CASSTDPFVGANVLTF. CDR3 sequence (DNA): TGCGCCAGCAGCACAGACCCGTTTGTTGGGGCCAACGTCCTGACTTTC. The full variable domain, its missing parts supplied by reference TRBV5-1 and TRBJ2-6, is KAGVTQTPRYLIKTRGQQVTLSCSPISGHRSVSWYQQTPGQGLQFLFEYFSETQRNKGNFPGRFSGRQFSNSRSEMNVSTLELGDSALYLCASSTDPFVGANVLTFGAGSRLTVL.

This sequence joins TRBV7-6 and TRBJ2-1; 11 bases map to TRBD2. Per the germline V gene, CDR1 is SGHVS and CDR2 is FNYEAQ. CDR3 length: 16 amino acids. V dropped 1 base and J dropped 6; count of bases not matched to a gene: 5. CDR3 residues: CASSLGGSGRANEQFF. The DNA for the CDR3 is TGTGCCAGCAGCTTAGGGGGTAGCGGGAGGGCCAATGAGCAGTTCTTC.

The V and J genes are TRBV29-1 and TRBJ2-2; 8 bases are a match to TRBD2. From germline, CDR1 is SQVTM and CDR2 ANQGSEA. The CDR3 runs 11 residues. V was clipped by 3 bases and J by 10 bases; unmatched bases: 1. This CDR3 is CSVERGVELFF. Here the CDR3 DNA reads TGCAGCGTTGAGCGGGGGGTGGAGCTGTTTTTT.

The chain joins TRBV7-2 to TRBJ2-1; perhaps TRBD2 as D (5 bases). This CDR3 contains 13 residues. Germline CDR1 is SGHTA and CDR2 is FQGNSA. Trimming stripped 0 bases from V and 10 bases from J, with 10 bases between. This CDR3 reads CASSLAGGPEQFF. The DNA for the CDR3 is TGTGCCAGCAGCTTAGCGGGCGGGCCAGAGCAGTTCTTC.

This rearrangement joins TRBV11-3 to TRBJ2-1, with TRBD2 identical over 7 bases. The germline CDR1 and CDR2 sequences are SGHNT and YENEEA. Trimming removed 0 bases from V and 2 bases from J; junction bases left unmatched: 4. This CDR3 has 16 residues. The CDR3 DNA is TGTGCCAGCAGCTTAGAAGGGACTACCGCCTACAATGAGCAGTTCTTC. It codes for CASSLEGTTAYNEQFF.

The rearrangement joins TRBV5-6 to TRBJ2-1, with 12 bases that match TRBD2. Germline assignment: CDR1 SGHDT and CDR2 YYEEEE. V dropped 1 base and J dropped 4; count of bases not matched to a gene: 3. This CDR3 is 16 amino acids long. This chain's CDR3 is CASSLPGTSGYNEQFF. The CDR3 DNA follows: TGTGCCAGCAGCTTGCCCGGGACTAGCGGGTACAATGAGCAGTTCTTC.

This sequence joins TRBV7-2 and TRBJ2-7; 8 positions agree with TRBD2. J lost 1 base, V lost 7 bases, and 12 bases had no gene match. Looked up from germline, CDR1 is SGHTA and CDR2 is FQGNSA. This CDR3 spans 16 amino acids. The CDR3 DNA is TGTGCCAGCATGCGAACGGGGGGGCAATTATCCTACGAGCAGTACTTC. Residues: CASMRTGGQLSYEQYF.

The rearrangement joins TRBV30 to TRBJ1-2, with no clear D. This CDR3 is built from 10 residues. Germline assignment: CDR1 GTSNPN and CDR2 SVGIG (reference sequence). Trimming shortened V by 5 bases and J by 6 bases, and 7 bases separated the two germline ends. CDR3 in amino acids: CAWGLDGYTF. CDR3 in DNA: TGTGCCTGGGGCTTAGATGGCTACACCTTC.

The chain couples TRBV7-2 to TRBJ1-4; 7 nucleotides agree with TRBD1. Germline V gene sequence: CDR1 SGHTA, CDR2 FQGNSA. J lost 8 bases, V lost 3 bases, and 6 bases had no gene match. This CDR3 has 14 amino acids. CDR3 bases: TGTGCCAGCAGCTTTGACAGGGTCGGCGAAAAACTGTTTTTT. Translating gives CASSFDRVGEKLFF.

The sample holds a few counts of this clone. V gene TRBV25-1 combines with J gene TRBJ1-4; no clear D. The V end lost 6 bases, the J end lost 1 base, and 12 bases lay between the germline ends. From germline, CDR1 is MGHDK and CDR2 SYGVNS. This CDR3 region has 15 residues. As DNA, the CDR3 is TGTGCCAGCAGAAAAGGTTGGAGAACTAATGAAAAACTGTTTTTT. Translation gives CASRKGWRTNEKLFF. Based on the CDR3 plus reference TRBV25-1 and TRBJ1-4, the full variable domain is EADIYQTPRYLVIGTGKKITLECSQTMGHDKMYWYQQDPGMELHLIHYSYGVNSTEKGDLSSESTVSRIRTEHFPLTLESARPSHTSQYLCASRKGWRTNEKLFFGSGTQLSVL.

This sequence joins TRBV19 and TRBJ1-6; TRBD1 matches 8 bases. V trimming: 8 bases; J trimming: 9 bases; junction bases outside the gene matches: 9. The CDR3 has 14 residues. Germline V CDR1 and CDR2: LNHDA, SQIVND (reference sequence). The CDR3 protein is CASGRGQGVSPLHF. The CDR3, as DNA: TGTGCCAGTGGACGTGGACAGGGAGTTTCACCCCTCCACTTT. The full variable domain, rest sourced from reference TRBV19 and TRBJ1-6, is DGGITQSPKYLFRKEGQNVTLSCEQNLNHDAMYWYRQDPGQGLRLIYYSQIVNDFQKGDIAEGYSVSREKKESFPLTVTSAQKNPTAFYLCASGRGQGVSPLHFGNGTRLTVT.

The chain links TRBV7-7 to TRBJ2-5; 10 bases line up with TRBD2. The CDR3 is made up of 17 amino acids. The J segment lost 2 bases and the V segment lost 2 bases, leaving 8 bases of the junction unmatched. The V gene's germline CDR1 is SSHAT and CDR2 FNYEAQ (reference sequence). For the CDR3, the DNA is TGTGCCAGCAGCTTAAATTTAGCGGGAGGATTTCAAGAGACCCAGTACTTC. Its translation is CASSLNLAGGFQETQYF.

This clone turned up a few times. V usage is TRBV30 and J usage is TRBJ1-2, with 7 bases identical to TRBD1. The CDR3 is made up of 13 amino acids. With 3 bases clipped from V and 7 bases from J, the junction kept 8 bases outside the gene matches. The V gene's germline CDR1 is GTSNPN and CDR2 SVGIG (reference sequence). Here the CDR3 reads CAWRPDSGGGYTF. The CDR3 DNA reads TGTGCCTGGAGACCAGACTCAGGGGGTGGCTACACCTTC.

The chain is built from TRBV5-4 and TRBJ1-2, with 9 positions matching TRBD1. CDR3 size: 15 residues. Trimming at V came to 1 base and at J to 2 bases, leaving 3 bases not matched to a gene. Germline CDR1 reads SGHNT; CDR2 reads YYREEE (reference sequence). The CDR3 DNA sequence: TGTGCCAGCAGCTTGTCGGGGACAGGGAACTATGGCTACACCTTC. It specifies CASSLSGTGNYGYTF.

The rearrangement uses TRBV30 and TRBJ1-2; TRBD1 matches 12 bases. The CDR3 is 14 amino acids. CDR1 is GTSNPN and CDR2 is SVGIG in the germline V gene (reference sequence). V shed 3 bases and J 5 bases; nucleotides not matched to a gene: 4. The CDR3 region is CAWSGDRGRYGYTF. CDR3 coding DNA: TGTGCCTGGAGCGGGGACAGGGGGCGGTATGGCTACACCTTC.

The DNA for the CDR3 is TGCGCCAGCTCTGTCGGGGATTGGAGCTATGGCTACACCTTC. As protein: CASSVGDWSYGYTF. This rearrangement joins TRBV5-1 to TRBJ1-2; D is ambiguous. This CDR3 comprises 14 residues. In germline, CDR1 is SGHRS, CDR2 YFSETQ. V was cut by 7 bases and J by 4 bases, with 17 bases left in between.

The chain joins TRBV24-1 to TRBJ2-1, with a weak D call TRBD2 (5 bases). This CDR3 region has 14 residues. V was pared by 4 bases and J by 6 bases, with 12 bases between. Germline CDR1 reads KGHDR; CDR2 reads SFDVKD. Written as DNA, the CDR3 is TGTGCCACCAGTGACCCCCGTCGGGGCAATGAGCAGTTCTTC. Translation gives CATSDPRRGNEQFF.

This chain uses TRBV10-3 with TRBJ2-5; D call uncertain. CDR1 and CDR2 (germline): ENHRY, SYGVKD. The V gene lost 0 bases and the J gene lost 4 bases, with 18 bases spanning the gap. The CDR3 contains 17 residues. CDR3 coding DNA: TGTGCCATCAGTGAGTCCGAGACCGTCCGGGTAGGAGAGACCCAGTACTTC. Amino acids: CAISESETVRVGETQYF.

This chain connects TRBV5-1 to TRBJ1-6; 8 positions agree with TRBD1. Germline V gene sequence: CDR1 SGHRS, CDR2 YFSETQ. The CDR3 contains 16 residues. The V and J ends lost 3 bases and 7 bases, in that order; junction bases with no gene match: 9. The CDR3 is CASSWDRPDMNSPLHF. The DNA of the CDR3 is TGCGCCAGCAGCTGGGACAGGCCGGACATGAATTCACCCCTCCACTTT.

V gene TRBV12-3 or TRBV12-4 combines with J gene TRBJ1-5; no clear D. V lost 6 bases and J lost 2, with 8 bases in between. The CDR3 has 13 amino acids. The CDR3 region has the DNA TGTGCCAGCAGGAAAACGGGCAATCAGCCCCAGCATTTT. Translation gives CASRKTGNQPQHF.